This TCR beta chain came from a study of CD8 T cells in ankylosing spondylitis. Germline V lookup: CDR1 DFQATT, CDR2 SNEGSKA (reference sequence). Trimming left V 4 bases short and J 6 bases short, with 12 bases between. CDR3 length: 12 amino acids. Quantitative 5'-RACE with molecular barcodes was used to make the TCR beta libraries. In TCRdb, the 5' RACE reads were re-called with MiXCR into one record per CDR3 protein. This sample yields hundreds of thousands of distinct CDR3 sequences, of which roughly 8.2% are seen a single time; around 4.8% belongs to the top ten. A word on this clonotype: Its antigen is not known.

General observations from the study: Characteristic of ankylosing spondylitis blood, it appeared, was a TCR beta motif comprising eight highly homologous variants. Peripheral blood held disease-linked clones only at relatively low frequency, and these were CD8+.

The TCR sequence derives from a female donor with ankylosing spondylitis or in good health (not recorded which). V usage is TRBV20-1 and J usage is TRBJ1-1; D gene ambiguous. Material: blood, either unsorted or a sorted T cell fraction (not recorded which). In nucleotides, the CDR3 is TGCAGTGCTACCCATCCCGGCTCTGAAGCTTTCTTT. Translating gives CSATHPGSEAFF.